This T cell receptor (beta chain) was profiled in a study of T-cell memory formation after mild COVID-19. Overall study context: Clusters were largely donor specific. Regarding the study as a whole: Confirmation was lacking for SARS-CoV-2 specificity of second-wave clones that peaked on day 37. Cross-reactive memory seemingly joined, as some responding clones were found in pre-infection memory.

The germline CDR1 and CDR2 sequences are MDHEN and SYDVKM. The CDR3 loop spans 17 amino acids. V lost 1 base and J lost 2, with 14 bases in between. Comment on this clonotype: Its cognate antigen is unknown.

TCRdb used MiXCR to reprocess the 5' RACE reads, holding one entry per CDR3 protein. The sample includes about 560,000 distinct CDR3 sequences, about 22% seen only once; the top ten take under 8.5%. This chain joins TRBV28 and TRBJ1-4, with a possible D match to TRBD1 (5 bases). Sequenced material: PBMCs or a T cell subset sorted from them (not recorded which). The source is an adult woman who had mild COVID-19 (a few samples of this study predate the infection). Cell type and time point are not known. In DNA, the CDR3 is TGTGCCAGCAGTTTATATCCGTGGGGGGGGACTAATGAAAAACTGTTTTTT. This sequence encodes CASSLYPWGGTNEKLFF.